These 27 T cell receptor beta chains came from one sample sequenced in a study of blood T cell repertoires in COVID-19. The protocol was immunoSEQ multiplex PCR, while the TCRdb copy is restricted to in-frame clones and leaves out a portion. The sample has 150,000 to 170,000 clones, roughly four fifths seen once; the top ten hold 3% to 4.5%. Material for sequencing was peripheral blood. The receptors derive from a woman over 75 with acute or convalescent COVID-19.

This chain joins TRBV11-3 and TRBJ2-5, with D possibly TRBD1 on 6 matching bases. V gave up 5 bases and J gave up 5 bases, with 9 bases separating them. Germline-derived CDR1 and CDR2 are SGHNT and YENEEA. The CDR3 contains 12 residues. CDR3 sequence: CASSNREETQYF. CDR3 nucleotides: TGTGCCAGCAGCAACAGGGAGGAGACCCAGTACTTC.

The chain recombines TRBV6-5 with TRBJ1-6, with a possible D match to TRBD1 (5 bases). The CDR3 totals 15 residues. The V and J ends lost 0 bases and 8 bases respectively, with 11 bases between them. Germline loops: CDR1 MNHEY, CDR2 SVGAGI. CDR3 amino acids: CASSYSGARDSPLHF. DNA of the CDR3: TGTGCCAGCAGTTACTCAGGGGCCCGGGATTCACCCCTCCACTTT.

The rearrangement links TRBV3-1 (or the pseudogene TRBV3-2) to TRBJ2-6; 7 bases are a match to TRBD2. The CDR3 totals 18 residues. Trimming removed 1 base from V and 4 bases from J; junction bases left unmatched: 10. Germline V lookup: CDR1 LGHDT, CDR2 YNNKEL (reference sequence). The CDR3 DNA reads TGTGCCAGCAGCCAAGCGATTGCGGGAGTAGGGGGGGCCAACGTCCTGACTTTC. Protein sequence: CASSQAIAGVGGANVLTF.

This clone was counted only a few times. V gene TRBV15 combines with J gene TRBJ1-2, with D maybe TRBD1 (6 bases). The CDR3 runs 14 residues. Germline-derived CDR1 and CDR2 are LNHNV and YYDKDF (reference sequence). Trimming left V 0 bases short and J 2 bases short, with 7 bases between. The CDR3 region is CATSRDQGNYGYTF. The DNA of the CDR3 is TGTGCCACCAGCAGAGACCAGGGGAACTATGGCTACACCTTC.

CDR3 amino acids: CASSRQGGAVFREKLFF. The CDR3 DNA reads TGTGCCAGCAGTCGACAGGGAGGTGCGGTCTTTCGGGAAAAACTGTTTTTT. The chain recombines TRBV5-4 with TRBJ1-4; 7 bases line up with TRBD1. CDR1 is SGHNT, CDR2 YYREEE, per germline (reference sequence). V lost 5 bases to trimming and J lost 8 bases; unmatched junction nucleotides: 18. This CDR3 has 17 residues.

The chain employs TRBV19 and TRBJ2-2; D possibly corresponds to TRBD1 (6 bases). The CDR3 spans 14 residues. The germline V gene has CDR1 LNHDA and CDR2 SQIVND (reference sequence). Trimming removed 4 bases from V and 7 bases from J, with 13 bases in between. Written as DNA, the CDR3 is TGTGCCAGTAGTAGTCACAGGGATGTCGGGGAGCTGTTTTTT. This gives the protein CASSSHRDVGELFF.

This clone has only one observation. This CDR3 is also generated by other DNA sequences in the sample. The V call is TRBV18, the J call TRBJ1-5; TRBD1 aligns across 9 bases. The CDR3 length is 15 residues. With V trimmed by 3 bases and J by 2 bases, 2 bases remained unmatched. Per germline, CDR1 KGHSH and CDR2 LQKENI. CDR3: CASSPDRGGNQPQHF. DNA for the CDR3: TGTGCCAGCTCACCGGACAGGGGCGGCAATCAGCCCCAGCATTTT.

The rearrangement uses TRBV3-1 (or the pseudogene TRBV3-2) and TRBJ2-1, with D uncertain. This CDR3 spans 15 amino acids. Germline-derived CDR1 and CDR2 are LGHDT and YNNKEL (reference sequence). V was cut by 0 bases and J by 0 bases, with 6 bases left in between. Here the CDR3 reads CASSQDQASYNEQFF. The CDR3 region has the DNA TGTGCCAGCAGCCAAGATCAGGCCTCCTACAATGAGCAGTTCTTC.

The chain employs TRBV19 and TRBJ1-1; no clear D. The CDR3 is made up of 12 amino acids. In germline, CDR1 is LNHDA, CDR2 SQIVND (reference sequence). Trimming took off 7 bases at V and 5 bases at J, with 11 bases between the two ends. The CDR3: CASTNRGTEAFF. The CDR3 DNA sequence: TGTGCCAGTACTAATCGAGGTACTGAAGCTTTCTTT.

The genes are TRBV27 and TRBJ2-7; TRBD2 matches at 8 bases. Trimming cost V 5 bases and J 7 bases; bases outside gene matches: 19. Germline CDR1 and CDR2: MNHEY and SMNVEV (reference sequence). This CDR3 contains 17 residues. The DNA of the CDR3 is TGTGCCAGCAGTCCACTCACTAGCGGATCCCCTTACGCGGAGCAGTACTTC. Translating gives CASSPLTSGSPYAEQYF.

The chain employs TRBV6-2 or TRBV6-3 and TRBJ2-2; D gene ambiguous. The V end was cut by 6 bases, the J end by 2 bases, with 16 bases between. Germline V CDR1 and CDR2: MNHEY, SVGEGT. The CDR3 extends over 16 amino acids. The CDR3 sequence is CASSRNPPINTGELFF. The CDR3 nucleotides are TGTGCCAGCAGCAGAAACCCACCTATTAACACCGGGGAGCTGTTTTTT.

The chain joins TRBV6-1 to TRBJ2-1; D gene uncertain. The V end was cut by 0 bases, the J end by 4 bases, with 10 bases between. Germline V gives CDR1 MNHNS, CDR2 SASEGT. The CDR3 loop spans 15 amino acids. The CDR3 bases are TGTGCCAGCAGTGAAGCGCTAGGCCCTTACAATGAGCAGTTCTTC. Translated, it gives CASSEALGPYNEQFF.

V gene TRBV10-1 combines with J gene TRBJ1-6; D perhaps matches TRBD1 (6 bases). The CDR3 contains 17 residues. V lost 7 bases and J lost 8, with 24 bases in between. CDR1 and CDR2 from the germline V gene are WNHNN and SYGVQD (reference sequence). The DNA of the CDR3 is TGCGCCAGCAAAGAAGGTAACTCTTCGGACAGAGATTCACCCCTCCACTTT. It specifies CASKEGNSSDRDSPLHF.

The gene calls are TRBV2 and TRBJ1-4; possible D gene TRBD1, 5 bases. The CDR3 totals 12 residues. The V end lost 5 bases, the J end lost 8 bases, and 9 bases lay between the germline ends. Looked up from germline, CDR1 is SNHLY and CDR2 is FYNNEI. For the CDR3, the DNA is TGTGCCAGCAGTAGGACATTGGAAAAACTGTTTTTT. Its translation is CASSRTLEKLFF.

The J gene is TRBJ1-5, the V gene TRBV19; 7 bases agree with TRBD1. CDR3 length: 13 residues. Germline V gene lookup returns CDR1 LNHDA and CDR2 SQIVND (reference sequence). The ends lost 5 bases at V and 6 bases at J; junction bases unmatched: 4. The CDR3 nucleotides read TGTGCCAGTAGTCCGGGACAGCTTCAGCCCCAGCATTTT. Translating gives CASSPGQLQPQHF.

Only one count was recorded for this clone. The chain recombines TRBV7-3 with TRBJ2-5; perhaps TRBD2 as D (5 bases). Trimming removed 5 bases from V and 1 base from J, with 14 bases in between. In germline, CDR1 is SGHTA, CDR2 FQGTGA. The CDR3 covers 15 residues. The CDR3 nucleotides read TGTGCCAGCAGCAATAGCGCTGAATTCCAAGAGACCCAGTACTTC. Its protein product is CASSNSAEFQETQYF.

This clone was seen only a few times. This sequence joins TRBV30 and TRBJ1-2, with 7 bases identical to TRBD1. The CDR3 spans 13 residues. Losses at the gene ends were 7 bases for V and 2 bases for J; bases not matched to a gene: 7. CDR1 and CDR2 from the germline V gene are GTSNPN and SVGIG (reference sequence). The CDR3 nucleotides are TGTGCCTTGACAGGGTGGAACAACTATGGCTACACCTTC. Protein sequence: CALTGWNNYGYTF.

The gene calls are TRBV7-9 and TRBJ2-3, with TRBD2 identical over 13 bases. V trimming: 5 bases; J trimming: 3 bases; junction bases outside the gene matches: 5. The germline gives CDR1 SEHNR, CDR2 FQNEAQ (reference sequence). The CDR3 has 16 amino acids. In DNA form, the CDR3 reads TGTGCCAGCAGCAATGGACTAGCGGGAGTAACAGATACGCAGTATTTT. Residues: CASSNGLAGVTDTQYF.

This sequence joins TRBV5-1 and TRBJ1-1; D remains ambiguous. The CDR3 spans 14 residues. V gave up 2 bases and J gave up 1 base, with 9 bases separating them. CDR1 SGHRS and CDR2 YFSETQ come from the germline V gene. Written as DNA, the CDR3 is TGCGCCAGCAGCTTCGGGAACCCGAACACTGAAGCTTTCTTT. Translated: CASSFGNPNTEAFF.

Only one count was recorded for this clone. The chain recombines TRBV25-1 with TRBJ1-1, with TRBD1 matching 7 bases. With 4 bases clipped from V and 0 bases from J, the junction kept 5 bases outside the gene matches. The CDR3 is 15 amino acids. Looked up from germline, CDR1 is MGHDK and CDR2 is SYGVNS. The CDR3 region has the DNA TGTGCCAGCAGTGGCACCGGGACAGTGAACACTGAAGCTTTCTTT. Its translation is CASSGTGTVNTEAFF.

The V gene is TRBV4-3, the J gene TRBJ1-4; D is unresolved. V lost 0 bases to trimming and J lost 3 bases, with 14 bases between them. The CDR3 has 17 residues. The germline V gene has CDR1 LGHNA and CDR2 YSLEER. The CDR3 bases are TGCGCCAGCAGCCAAGATATTAAGAGGGCGGCTAATGAAAAACTGTTTTTT. This sequence encodes CASSQDIKRAANEKLFF.

The DNA of the CDR3 is TGTGCCAGCAGCCGACAGAGTAATGAAAAACTGTTTTTT. Translation: CASSRQSNEKLFF. The rearrangement uses TRBV4-2 and TRBJ1-4; possible D gene TRBD1, 5 bases. The CDR3 consists of 13 residues. The ends were cut back, 4 bases at V and 4 bases at J, with 7 bases in the middle. Germline V gene lookup returns CDR1 LGHNA and CDR2 YNFKEQ.

There are a few counts of this clone. The chain uses TRBV6-5 and TRBJ2-7; D may be TRBD2 (5 bases). V was clipped by 2 bases and J by 3 bases, with 11 bases between them. Germline CDR1 reads MNHEY; CDR2 reads SVGAGI. There are 14 residues in the CDR3. CDR3 DNA sequence: TGTGCCAGCAGTTACCGTAAGCGGAACTACGAGCAGTACTTC. It encodes CASSYRKRNYEQYF.

In its sample, this clone was seen once. The chain joins TRBV6-5 to TRBJ2-2; D remains ambiguous. Trimming removed 7 bases from V and 4 bases from J, with 13 bases in between. Germline V lookup: CDR1 MNHEY, CDR2 SVGAGI. The CDR3 consists of 14 residues. The CDR3 here is CASKLLLSTGELFF. The CDR3 bases are TGTGCCAGCAAGTTACTTCTTAGCACCGGGGAGCTGTTTTTT.

The rearrangement links TRBV6-5 to TRBJ1-4; D gene ambiguous. Trimming removed 7 bases at V and 0 bases at J, with 9 bases between. The CDR3 covers 14 residues. Germline CDR1 MNHEY, CDR2 SVGAGI. The chain's CDR3 is CASTSGSTNEKLFF. The CDR3 DNA is TGTGCCAGCACATCAGGCTCAACTAATGAAAAACTGTTTTTT.

The chain uses TRBV11-1 and TRBJ1-2, with D hard to call. The CDR3 contains 12 residues. Germline values: CDR1 SGHAT, CDR2 FQDESV (reference sequence). The V and J ends lost 2 bases and 7 bases respectively, with 8 bases between them. In DNA, the CDR3 is TGTGCCAGCAGCTTATACAGTGGTGGCTACACCTTC. Its protein is CASSLYSGGYTF.

The chain links TRBV7-6 to TRBJ1-4; D possibly corresponds to TRBD1 (5 bases). Trimming stripped 1 base from V and 2 bases from J, with 11 bases between. In germline, CDR1 is SGHVS, CDR2 FNYEAQ. There are 16 residues in the CDR3. CDR3 residues: CASSLGAGATNEKLFF. CDR3 coding DNA: TGTGCCAGCAGCTTAGGAGCTGGGGCGACTAATGAAAAACTGTTTTTT.